This TCR beta chain was sequenced for a study of cytomegalovirus exposure and HLA in healthy donors. In germline, CDR1 is SGHRS, CDR2 YFSETQ. The CDR3 loop spans 15 amino acids. The trim removed 4 bases at V and 5 bases at J, leaving 9 bases unmatched. The primer mix had 60 Vbeta and 13 Jbeta primers. Assay used: immunoSEQ multiplex PCR; TCRdb lists only in-frame clones, some missing. The table includes roughly 180,000 clones, more than 80% detected once. Sequenced input: PBMCs. This receptor was identified in a male donor in good health and CMV-seronegative. V usage is TRBV5-1 and J usage is TRBJ1-1; 9 nucleotides agree with TRBD1. The CDR3 reads CASSPATGGGTEAFF. The CDR3 DNA is TGCGCCAGCAGCCCCGCGACAGGGGGGGGAACTGAAGCTTTCTTT.